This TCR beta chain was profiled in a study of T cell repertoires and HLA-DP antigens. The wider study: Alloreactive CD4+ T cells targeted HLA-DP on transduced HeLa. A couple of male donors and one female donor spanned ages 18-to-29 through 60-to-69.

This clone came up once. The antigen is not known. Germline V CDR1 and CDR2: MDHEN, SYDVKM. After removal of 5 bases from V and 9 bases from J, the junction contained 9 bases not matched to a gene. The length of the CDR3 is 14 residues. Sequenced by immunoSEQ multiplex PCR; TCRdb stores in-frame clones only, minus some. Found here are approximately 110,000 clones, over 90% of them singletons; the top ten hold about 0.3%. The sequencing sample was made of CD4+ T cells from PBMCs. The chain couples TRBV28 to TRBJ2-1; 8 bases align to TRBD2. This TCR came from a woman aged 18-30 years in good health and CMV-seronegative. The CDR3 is CASSTGTRFSEQFF. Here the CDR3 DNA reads TGTGCCAGCAGTACCGGGACTAGATTTAGTGAGCAGTTCTTC.